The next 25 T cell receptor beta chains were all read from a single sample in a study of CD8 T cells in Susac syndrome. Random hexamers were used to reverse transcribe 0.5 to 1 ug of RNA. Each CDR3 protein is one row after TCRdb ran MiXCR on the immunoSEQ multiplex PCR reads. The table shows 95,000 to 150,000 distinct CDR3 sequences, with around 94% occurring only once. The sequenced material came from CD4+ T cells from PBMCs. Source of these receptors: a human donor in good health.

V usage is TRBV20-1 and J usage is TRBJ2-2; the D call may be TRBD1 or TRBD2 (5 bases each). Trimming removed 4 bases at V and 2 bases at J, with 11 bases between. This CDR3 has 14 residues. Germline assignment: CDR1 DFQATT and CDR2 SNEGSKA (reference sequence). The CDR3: CSAMGDGNTGELFF. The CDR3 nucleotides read TGCAGTGCTATGGGGGACGGTAACACCGGGGAGCTGTTTTTT.

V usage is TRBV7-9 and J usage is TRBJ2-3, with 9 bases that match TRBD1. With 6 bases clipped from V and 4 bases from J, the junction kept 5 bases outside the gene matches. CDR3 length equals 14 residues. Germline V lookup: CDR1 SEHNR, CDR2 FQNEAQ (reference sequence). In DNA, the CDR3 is TGTGCCAGCAGGTTGGGACAGGGTGCAGATACGCAGTATTTT. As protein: CASRLGQGADTQYF.

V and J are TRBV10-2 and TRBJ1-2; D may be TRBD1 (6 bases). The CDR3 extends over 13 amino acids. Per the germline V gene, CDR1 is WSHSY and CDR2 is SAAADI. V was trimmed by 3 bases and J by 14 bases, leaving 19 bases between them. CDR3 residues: CASSDPGSGAPTF. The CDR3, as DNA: TGCGCCAGCAGTGACCCAGGGTCGGGGGCACCAACCTTC.

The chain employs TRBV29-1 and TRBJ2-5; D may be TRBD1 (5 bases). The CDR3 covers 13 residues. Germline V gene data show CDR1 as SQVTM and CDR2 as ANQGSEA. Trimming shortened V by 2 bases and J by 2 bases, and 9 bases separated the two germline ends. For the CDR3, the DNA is TGCAGCGTTGAATACAGGTCACAAGAGACCCAGTACTTC. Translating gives CSVEYRSQETQYF.

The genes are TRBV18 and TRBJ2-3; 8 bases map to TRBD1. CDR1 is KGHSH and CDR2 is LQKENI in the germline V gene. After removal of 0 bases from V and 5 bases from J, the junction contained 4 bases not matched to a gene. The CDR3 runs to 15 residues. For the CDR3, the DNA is TGTGCCAGCTCACCACCGGCAGGGGGCAAAGATACGCAGTATTTT. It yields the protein CASSPPAGGKDTQYF.

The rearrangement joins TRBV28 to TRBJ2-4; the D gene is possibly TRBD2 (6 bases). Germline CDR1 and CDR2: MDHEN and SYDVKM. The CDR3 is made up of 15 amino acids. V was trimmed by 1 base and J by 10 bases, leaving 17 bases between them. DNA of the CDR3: TGTGCCAGCAGTTTATTCAGTAGCGGCCAAGGGATTCAGTACTTC. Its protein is CASSLFSSGQGIQYF.

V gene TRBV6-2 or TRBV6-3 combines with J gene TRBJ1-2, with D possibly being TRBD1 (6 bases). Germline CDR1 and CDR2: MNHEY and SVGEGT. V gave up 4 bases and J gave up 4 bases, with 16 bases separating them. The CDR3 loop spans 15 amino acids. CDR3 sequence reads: CASSSPGGAGYGYTF. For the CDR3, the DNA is TGTGCCAGCAGTTCGCCTGGGGGCGCGGGCTATGGCTACACCTTC.

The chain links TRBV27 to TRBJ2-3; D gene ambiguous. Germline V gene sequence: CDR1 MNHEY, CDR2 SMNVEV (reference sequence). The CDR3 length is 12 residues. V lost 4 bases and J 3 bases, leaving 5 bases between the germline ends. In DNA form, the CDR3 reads TGTGCCAGCAGTTCACAAACAGATACGCAGTATTTT. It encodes CASSSQTDTQYF.

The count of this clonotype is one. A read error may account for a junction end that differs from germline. CDR3: CASSQRGQTNTEVFF. The CDR3 nucleotides are TGCGCCAGCAGCCAACGAGGACAGACGAACACTGAAGTTTTCTTT. The chain employs TRBV4-1 and TRBJ1-1; possibly TRBD1 for D (6 bases). Germline lookup yields CDR1 MGHRA and CDR2 YSYEKL. This CDR3 spans 15 amino acids.

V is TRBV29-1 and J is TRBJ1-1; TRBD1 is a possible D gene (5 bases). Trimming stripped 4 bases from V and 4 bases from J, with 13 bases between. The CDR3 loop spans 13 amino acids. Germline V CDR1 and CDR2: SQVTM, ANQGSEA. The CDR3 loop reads CSVVWGFGTEAFF. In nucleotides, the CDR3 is TGCAGCGTTGTTTGGGGGTTTGGCACTGAAGCTTTCTTT. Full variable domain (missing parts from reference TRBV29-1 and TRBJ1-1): SAVISQKPSRDICQRGTSLTIQCQVDSQVTMMFWYRQQPGQSLTLIATANQGSEATYESGFVIDKFPISRPNLTFSTLTVSNMSPEDSSIYLCSVVWGFGTEAFFGQGTRLTVV.

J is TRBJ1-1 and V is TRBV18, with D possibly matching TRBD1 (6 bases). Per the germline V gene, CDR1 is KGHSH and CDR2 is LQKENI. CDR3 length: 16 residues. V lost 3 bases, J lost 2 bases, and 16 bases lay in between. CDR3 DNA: TGTGCCAGCTCACCCCAGCAGGCAGGGGAAAACACTGAAGCTTTCTTT. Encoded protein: CASSPQQAGENTEAFF.

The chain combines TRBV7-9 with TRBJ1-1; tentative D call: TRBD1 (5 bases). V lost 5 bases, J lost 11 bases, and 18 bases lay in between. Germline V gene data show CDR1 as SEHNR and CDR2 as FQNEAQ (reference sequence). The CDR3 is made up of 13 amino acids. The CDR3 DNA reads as TGTGCCAGCAGCAACCCCGCTGGGGGGAGGGCTTTCTTT. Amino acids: CASSNPAGGRAFF.

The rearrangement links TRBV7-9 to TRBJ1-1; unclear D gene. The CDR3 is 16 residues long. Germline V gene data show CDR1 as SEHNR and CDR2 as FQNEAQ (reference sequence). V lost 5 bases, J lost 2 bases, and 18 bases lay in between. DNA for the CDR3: TGTGCCAGCAGCCCCGTCGAGGGAGGTGGAAACACTGAAGCTTTCTTT. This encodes CASSPVEGGGNTEAFF. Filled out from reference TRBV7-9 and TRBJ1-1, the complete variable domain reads DTGVSQNPRHKITKRGQNVTFRCDPISEHNRLYWYRQTLGQGPEFLTYFQNEAQLEKSRLLSDRFSAERPKGSFSTLEIQRTEQGDSAMYLCASSPVEGGGNTEAFFGQGTRLTVV.

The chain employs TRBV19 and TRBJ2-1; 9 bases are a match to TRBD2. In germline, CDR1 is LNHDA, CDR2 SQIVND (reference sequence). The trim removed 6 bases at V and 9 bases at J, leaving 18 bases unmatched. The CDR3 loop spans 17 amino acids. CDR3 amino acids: CASRTTHLAGVLSEQFF. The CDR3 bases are TGTGCCAGTAGGACCACCCACTTAGCGGGAGTACTCAGTGAGCAGTTCTTC.

The CDR3 here is CASSGGRGHASYEQYF. The CDR3 DNA follows: TGTGCCAGCAGCGGGGGGCGGGGACATGCATCCTACGAGCAGTACTTC. The chain joins TRBV7-8 to TRBJ2-7; D may correspond to TRBD1 or TRBD2 (6 bases each). V was trimmed by 5 bases and J by 1 base, leaving 18 bases between them. CDR1 and CDR2 from the germline V gene are SGHVS and FQNEAQ. The CDR3 is made up of 16 amino acids. Full variable domain (remainder filled in from reference TRBV7-8 and TRBJ2-7): GAGVSQSPRYKVAKRGQDVALRCDPISGHVSLFWYQQALGQGPEFLTYFQNEAQLDKSGLPSDRFFAERPEGSVSTLKIQRTQQEDSAVYLCASSGGRGHASYEQYFGPGTRLTVT.

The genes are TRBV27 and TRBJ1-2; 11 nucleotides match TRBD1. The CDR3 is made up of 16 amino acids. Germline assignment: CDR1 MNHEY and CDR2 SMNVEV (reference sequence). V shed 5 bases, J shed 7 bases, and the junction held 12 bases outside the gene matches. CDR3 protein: CASSRDPGQGARGYTF. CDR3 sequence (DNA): TGTGCCAGCAGTCGAGACCCTGGACAGGGGGCGCGTGGCTACACCTTC.

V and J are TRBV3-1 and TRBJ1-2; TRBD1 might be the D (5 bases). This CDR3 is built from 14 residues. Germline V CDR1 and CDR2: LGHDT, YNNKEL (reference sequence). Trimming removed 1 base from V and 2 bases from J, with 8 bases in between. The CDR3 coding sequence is TGTGCCAGCAGCCAAGGGACAACAAACTATGGCTACACCTTC. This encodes CASSQGTTNYGYTF.

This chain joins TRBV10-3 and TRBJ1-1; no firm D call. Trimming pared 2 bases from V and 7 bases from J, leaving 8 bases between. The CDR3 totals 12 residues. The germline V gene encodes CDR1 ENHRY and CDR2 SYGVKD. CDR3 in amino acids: CAISEPNLEAFF. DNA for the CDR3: TGTGCCATCAGTGAGCCGAACCTTGAAGCTTTCTTT.

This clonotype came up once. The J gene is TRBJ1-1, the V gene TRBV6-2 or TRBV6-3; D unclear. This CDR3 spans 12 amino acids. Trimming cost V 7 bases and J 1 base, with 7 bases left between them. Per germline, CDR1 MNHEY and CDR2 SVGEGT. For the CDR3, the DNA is TGTGCCAGCAACGGTGGGAACACTGAAGCTTTCTTT. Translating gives CASNGGNTEAFF.

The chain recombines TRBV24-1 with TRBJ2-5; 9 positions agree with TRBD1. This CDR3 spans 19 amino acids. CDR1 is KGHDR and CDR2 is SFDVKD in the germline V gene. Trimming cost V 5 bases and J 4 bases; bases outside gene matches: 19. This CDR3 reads CATSGPSDTLDRGPETQYF. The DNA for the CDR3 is TGTGCCACCAGTGGCCCATCCGACACCTTGGACAGGGGCCCAGAGACCCAGTACTTC.

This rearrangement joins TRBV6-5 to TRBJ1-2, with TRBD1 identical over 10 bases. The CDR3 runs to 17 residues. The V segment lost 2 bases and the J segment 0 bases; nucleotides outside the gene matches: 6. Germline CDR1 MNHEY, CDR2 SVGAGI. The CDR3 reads CASSYLTGGLANYGYTF. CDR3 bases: TGTGCCAGCAGTTACCTGACAGGGGGCCTAGCTAACTATGGCTACACCTTC.

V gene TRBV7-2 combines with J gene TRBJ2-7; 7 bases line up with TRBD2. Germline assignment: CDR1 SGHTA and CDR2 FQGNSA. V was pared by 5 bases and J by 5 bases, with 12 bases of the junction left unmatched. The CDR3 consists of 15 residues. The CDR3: CASSPTGTTSDEQYF. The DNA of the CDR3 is TGTGCCAGCAGCCCGACCGGGACTACCTCGGACGAGCAGTACTTC.

CDR3 residues: CASSLREGGAGETQYF. CDR3 DNA sequence: TGTGCCAGCAGTTTAAGGGAGGGGGGGGCCGGGGAGACCCAGTACTTC. The chain joins TRBV27 to TRBJ2-5; TRBD2 might be the D (7 bases). The CDR3 has 16 amino acids. Germline CDR1 MNHEY, CDR2 SMNVEV (reference sequence). V was clipped by 2 bases and J by 5 bases, with 18 bases between them.

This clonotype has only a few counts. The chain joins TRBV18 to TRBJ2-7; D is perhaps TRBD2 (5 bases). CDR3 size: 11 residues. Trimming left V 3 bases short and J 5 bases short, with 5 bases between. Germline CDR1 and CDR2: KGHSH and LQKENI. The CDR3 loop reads CASSPGDEQYF. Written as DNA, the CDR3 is TGTGCCAGCTCACCCGGGGACGAGCAGTACTTC. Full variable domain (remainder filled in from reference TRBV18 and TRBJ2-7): NAGVMQNPRHLVRRRGQEARLRCSPMKGHSHVYWYRQLPEEGLKFMVYLQKENIIDESGMPKERFSAEFPKEGPSILRIQQVVRGDSAAYFCASSPGDEQYFGPGTRLTVT.

This chain's CDR3 is CSAVTSMAREQYF. As DNA, the CDR3 is TGCAGTGCTGTAACTAGCATGGCTCGCGAGCAGTACTTC. The chain couples TRBV20-1 to TRBJ2-7; TRBD2 is a possible D gene (6 bases). The CDR3 spans 13 residues. In germline, CDR1 is DFQATT, CDR2 SNEGSKA (reference sequence). V lost 5 bases, J lost 6 bases, and 17 bases lay in between.